The next 29 T cell receptor beta chains were all read from a single sample in a study of OX40 agonist ivuxolimab in advanced cancers. The method was immunoSEQ multiplex PCR; TCRdb's version includes in-frame clones alone and lacks a portion of them. The repertoire holds under 90,000 clones, with 88% as singletons. The sequenced sample was CD4+ or CD8+ T cells sorted from blood, obtained in a trial of the OX40 agonist ivuxolimab. Every receptor here comes from an adult with an advanced solid tumor such as melanoma, head and neck, liver or kidney cancer.

The chain couples TRBV2 to TRBJ2-7, with 8 bases lining up with TRBD2. The CDR3 extends over 14 amino acids. From germline, CDR1 is SNHLY and CDR2 FYNNEI. With 6 bases clipped from V and 0 bases from J, the junction kept 4 bases outside the gene matches. The CDR3 region is CASRKSGSSYEQYF. CDR3 coding DNA: TGTGCCAGCAGGAAAAGCGGGAGCTCCTACGAGCAGTACTTC.

V usage is TRBV28 and J usage is TRBJ1-2; 8 bases align to TRBD1. With 6 bases clipped from V and 4 bases from J, the junction kept 7 bases outside the gene matches. This CDR3 has 14 amino acids. Germline V lookup: CDR1 MDHEN, CDR2 SYDVKM. CDR3 bases: TGTGCCAGCAGCCTACTCGACAGGGGCTATGGCTACACCTTC. Protein: CASSLLDRGYGYTF.

This clone occurred once. This specimen includes other DNA sequences encoding the same CDR3. This sequence joins TRBV5-1 and TRBJ2-5; a weak D match, TRBD2 (6 bases). The CDR3 is 14 amino acids. Germline CDR1 is SGHRS and CDR2 is YFSETQ. V was trimmed by 2 bases and J by 1 base, leaving 9 bases between them. In nucleotides, the CDR3 is TGCGCCAGCAGCTTTGGAGGGCCCCAAGAGACCCAGTACTTC. This codes for CASSFGGPQETQYF.

The J gene is TRBJ2-7, the V gene TRBV5-1, with TRBD2 matching over 13 bases. The CDR3 has 15 amino acids. Germline V lookup: CDR1 SGHRS, CDR2 YFSETQ. Germline trimming cut 4 bases from V and 2 bases from J; bases unmatched to any gene: 3. CDR3 coding DNA: TGCGCCAGCAGCAAGGGACTAGCGGGAACCTACGAGCAGTACTTC. Its translation: CASSKGLAGTYEQYF.

This chain links TRBV2 with TRBJ1-4; TRBD1 agrees at 9 bases. CDR3 size: 15 residues. CDR1 is SNHLY and CDR2 is FYNNEI in the germline V gene. The V segment lost 5 bases and the J segment 7 bases; nucleotides outside the gene matches: 8. CDR3 residues: CASSLTQGAGEKLFF. CDR3 nucleotides: TGTGCCAGCAGTCTAACACAGGGGGCGGGTGAAAAACTGTTTTTT.

V and J are TRBV7-9 and TRBJ2-2, with D perhaps matching TRBD2 (5 bases). CDR1 SEHNR and CDR2 FQNEAQ come from the germline V gene (reference sequence). This CDR3 has 14 amino acids. Trimming took off 3 bases at V and 4 bases at J, with 9 bases between the two ends. The CDR3 nucleotides read TGTGCCAGCAGCTTCGGGGTGAGCACCGGGGAGCTGTTTTTT. Encoded protein: CASSFGVSTGELFF.

The chain employs TRBV5-4 and TRBJ2-3, with D maybe TRBD2 (5 bases). Germline V gene sequence: CDR1 SGHNT, CDR2 YYREEE (reference sequence). V lost 4 bases, J lost 0 bases, and 18 bases lay in between. This CDR3 region has 17 residues. The CDR3 sequence is CASSPGVSSPSTDTQYF. Written as DNA, the CDR3 is TGTGCCAGCAGCCCCGGGGTTAGCAGCCCTAGCACAGATACGCAGTATTTT.

The V call is TRBV2, the J call TRBJ2-7; 9 bases agree with TRBD2. Looked up from germline, CDR1 is SNHLY and CDR2 is FYNNEI. This CDR3 spans 15 amino acids. V gave up 4 bases and J gave up 5 bases; unmatched junction bases: 9. The CDR3 loop reads CASSGGAGGGNEQYF. CDR3 DNA sequence: TGTGCCAGCAGTGGAGGAGCGGGAGGCGGGAACGAGCAGTACTTC. The variable domain in full, completed from reference TRBV2 and TRBJ2-7, reads EPEVTQTPSHQVTQMGQEVILRCVPISNHLYFYWYRQILGQKVEFLVSFYNNEISEKSEIFDDQFSVERPDGSNFTLKIRSTKLEDSAMYFCASSGGAGGGNEQYFGPGTRLTVT.

This chain uses TRBV7-9 with TRBJ2-7; the match to TRBD2 covers 7 bases. The CDR3 runs to 18 residues. Germline CDR1 and CDR2: SEHNR and FQNEAQ (reference sequence). J lost 3 bases, V lost 1 base, and 15 bases had no gene match. CDR3: CASSLERRSWEGFYEQYF. The DNA of the CDR3 is TGTGCCAGCAGCTTAGAGCGGAGAAGTTGGGAGGGTTTCTACGAGCAGTACTTC. Full variable domain (rest looked up from reference TRBV7-9 and TRBJ2-7): DTGVSQNPRHKITKRGQNVTFRCDPISEHNRLYWYRQTLGQGPEFLTYFQNEAQLEKSRLLSDRFSAERPKGSFSTLEIQRTEQGDSAMYLCASSLERRSWEGFYEQYFGPGTRLTVT.

The chain joins TRBV7-6 to TRBJ2-6; possibly TRBD1 or TRBD2 for D (6 bases each). Per the germline V gene, CDR1 is SGHVS and CDR2 is FNYEAQ. The CDR3 is 17 residues long. The V gene lost 0 bases and the J gene lost 8 bases, with 17 bases spanning the gap. The CDR3 protein is CASSLAIPGAGPNVLTF. The DNA of the CDR3 is TGTGCCAGCAGCTTAGCGATTCCGGGGGCAGGGCCCAACGTCCTGACTTTC.

The chain recombines TRBV27 with TRBJ1-2; no clear D gene. Germline V CDR1 and CDR2: MNHEY, SMNVEV (reference sequence). The V end lost 3 bases, the J end lost 13 bases, and 18 bases lay between the germline ends. The CDR3 runs to 13 residues. The CDR3 loop reads CASSFSSPIFFTF. The CDR3 DNA reads TGTGCCAGCAGTTTTTCCTCCCCCATTTTTTTCACCTTC.

This chain links TRBV4-2 with TRBJ2-4; 12 bases line up with TRBD1. With V trimmed by 5 bases and J by 1 base, 12 bases remained unmatched. The CDR3 contains 19 residues. Germline assignment: CDR1 LGHNA and CDR2 YNFKEQ. The CDR3 DNA sequence: TGTGCCAGCAGCATATCGGGACAGGGGGCGAATGGGGCCAAAAACATTCAGTACTTC. The encoded protein is CASSISGQGANGAKNIQYF.

The V call is TRBV15, the J call TRBJ2-3, with D possibly TRBD1 on 6 matching bases. Germline V lookup: CDR1 LNHNV, CDR2 YYDKDF (reference sequence). This CDR3 has 12 residues. V was pared by 6 bases and J by 5 bases, with 9 bases between. The CDR3 bases are TGTGCCACCAGAACAGGGCAAGATACGCAGTATTTT. Its protein product is CATRTGQDTQYF.

The genes are TRBV5-4 and TRBJ2-1; 11 bases fit TRBD1. The CDR3 spans 15 residues. J gave up 4 bases and V 4 bases, and 4 bases lay outside the gene matches. From germline, CDR1 is SGHNT and CDR2 YYREEE (reference sequence). The CDR3 sequence: CASSPGTGGYNEQFF. DNA of the CDR3: TGTGCCAGCAGCCCCGGGACAGGGGGTTACAATGAGCAGTTCTTC.

This chain connects TRBV6-1 to TRBJ2-1; D could derive from TRBD1 or TRBD2 (5 bases each). The CDR3 extends over 13 amino acids. V dropped 8 bases and J dropped 8 bases, with 16 bases sitting between them. Per germline, CDR1 MNHNS and CDR2 SASEGT. The CDR3: CASERFLGDEQFF. The CDR3 DNA reads TGTGCCAGCGAGCGGTTCCTGGGGGATGAGCAGTTCTTC.

Concerning this clone: The junction shows a germline mismatch at one end, possibly a read error. The chain is built from TRBV27 and TRBJ2-5; 14 positions agree with TRBD2. Germline V gene sequence: CDR1 MNHEY, CDR2 SMNVEV (reference sequence). The CDR3 is made up of 16 amino acids. CDR3 bases: TGTGCCAGCCGTTTGGGACTAGCGGGAGTAGGCGAGACCCAGTACTTC. It encodes CASRLGLAGVGETQYF.

The chain is built from TRBV6-5 and TRBJ2-1; D not resolved. CDR1 is MNHEY and CDR2 is SVGAGI in the germline V gene. The CDR3 is 13 amino acids. V lost 6 bases, J lost 2 bases, and 8 bases lay in between. The CDR3 bases are TGTGCCAGCAGACGCGAAACCTACAATGAGCAGTTCTTC. Translation gives CASRRETYNEQFF.

The chain recombines TRBV15 with TRBJ1-1, with D possibly TRBD1 on 5 matching bases. Deletions cut 0 bases from V and 5 bases from J, with 10 bases between. Germline values: CDR1 LNHNV, CDR2 YYDKDF (reference sequence). The CDR3 loop spans 14 amino acids. The CDR3 DNA follows: TGTGCCACCAGCAGAGATGACCCAGGGACTGAAGCTTTCTTT. Translation: CATSRDDPGTEAFF. Full variable domain (rest looked up from reference TRBV15 and TRBJ1-1): DAMVIQNPRYQVTQFGKPVTLSCSQTLNHNVMYWYQQKSSQAPKLLFHYYDKDFNNEADTPDNFQSRRPNTSFCFLDIRSPGLGDTAMYLCATSRDDPGTEAFFGQGTRLTVV.

The chain carries TRBV15 and TRBJ1-1; a weak D match, TRBD1 (6 bases). The length of the CDR3 is 14 residues. Trimming pared 0 bases from V and 7 bases from J, leaving 12 bases between. The V gene's germline CDR1 is LNHNV and CDR2 YYDKDF (reference sequence). The DNA for the CDR3 is TGTGCCACCAGCAGAGATGGGGGCAGGGGTGAAGCTTTCTTT. This translates into CATSRDGGRGEAFF. Full variable domain (outside the CDR3, taken from reference TRBV15 and TRBJ1-1): DAMVIQNPRYQVTQFGKPVTLSCSQTLNHNVMYWYQQKSSQAPKLLFHYYDKDFNNEADTPDNFQSRRPNTSFCFLDIRSPGLGDTAMYLCATSRDGGRGEAFFGQGTRLTVV.

This chain uses TRBV19 with TRBJ1-1, with 7 positions matching TRBD1. CDR1 LNHDA and CDR2 SQIVND come from the germline V gene (reference sequence). The CDR3 runs 14 residues. Trimming cost V 3 bases and J 4 bases; bases outside gene matches: 5. This CDR3 reads CASSIQTGSTEAFF. CDR3 nucleotides: TGTGCCAGTAGTATCCAGACAGGGAGCACTGAAGCTTTCTTT.

The rearrangement links TRBV2 to TRBJ1-3, with a weak D call TRBD1 (6 bases). The CDR3 covers 14 residues. Germline V gene data show CDR1 as SNHLY and CDR2 as FYNNEI. Trimming shortened V by 7 bases and J by 1 base, and 11 bases separated the two germline ends. Here the CDR3 reads CASMPRGSGNTIYF. The CDR3, as DNA: TGTGCCAGCATGCCAAGGGGGTCTGGAAACACCATATATTTT.

Remarks on this clone: Other DNA sequences from this sample encode an identical CDR3 as well. The chain carries TRBV9 and TRBJ1-1; unclear D gene. The V end lost 4 bases, the J end lost 1 base, and 14 bases lay between the germline ends. The CDR3 consists of 15 residues. The germline gives CDR1 SGDLS, CDR2 YYNGEE. CDR3 protein: CASSLRPGRNTEAFF. As DNA, the CDR3 is TGTGCCAGCAGCCTGAGGCCGGGGAGGAACACTGAAGCTTTCTTT.

The chain couples TRBV28 to TRBJ2-1; a weak D match, TRBD2 (6 bases). Germline-derived CDR1 and CDR2 are MDHEN and SYDVKM. The CDR3 is 18 amino acids. V lost 5 bases and J lost 0, with 20 bases in between. The DNA for the CDR3 is TGTGCCAGCAGTCCCTATAGCGGACCTAGGGGCTCCTACAATGAGCAGTTCTTC. The encoded protein is CASSPYSGPRGSYNEQFF.

J is TRBJ2-2 and V is TRBV5-6; D may be TRBD1 or TRBD2 (5 bases each). Between the trimmed V and J ends, which lost 4 bases and 6 bases, there was a span of 16 bases. The CDR3 is made up of 15 amino acids. CDR1 is SGHDT and CDR2 is YYEEEE in the germline V gene. In nucleotides, the CDR3 is TGTGCCAGCAGCGCGCGATGGAGAGGGGCCGGGGAGCTGTTTTTT. As protein: CASSARWRGAGELFF.

This clone was picked up a small number of times. The chain links TRBV7-2 to TRBJ2-7; 8 bases fit TRBD1. The CDR3 has 14 residues. Germline lookup yields CDR1 SGHTA and CDR2 FQGNSA. The trim removed 5 bases at V and 0 bases at J, leaving 3 bases unmatched. CDR3 sequence: CASSTTGVSYEQYF. Written as DNA, the CDR3 is TGTGCCAGCAGCACGACAGGGGTCTCCTACGAGCAGTACTTC.

The rearrangement joins TRBV28 to TRBJ2-1; TRBD1 might be the D (6 bases). The CDR3 totals 18 residues. Germline assignment: CDR1 MDHEN and CDR2 SYDVKM. V gave up 0 bases and J gave up 0 bases, with 15 bases separating them. The CDR3 reads CASSLWGQGKSSYNEQFF. The DNA for the CDR3 is TGTGCCAGCAGTTTATGGGGCCAGGGGAAAAGCTCCTACAATGAGCAGTTCTTC.

This chain joins TRBV27 and TRBJ2-7; 7 positions agree with TRBD1. J lost 11 bases, V lost 4 bases, and 11 bases had no gene match. Germline CDR1 and CDR2: MNHEY and SMNVEV (reference sequence). The CDR3 is 13 residues long. CDR3 residues: CASSSNGRGRKYF. DNA of the CDR3: TGTGCCAGCAGTTCGAATGGAAGGGGGCGCAAGTACTTC.

There are a few counts of this clone. The rearrangement uses TRBV15 and TRBJ1-3; the match to TRBD1 covers 8 bases. Looked up from germline, CDR1 is LNHNV and CDR2 is YYDKDF (reference sequence). CDR3 length equals 18 residues. Trimming cost V 0 bases and J 0 bases; bases outside gene matches: 7. DNA of the CDR3: TGTGCCACCAGCAGAGATCTGGGGACAGGCGCCTCTGGAAACACCATATATTTT. This encodes CATSRDLGTGASGNTIYF. The full variable domain, completed using reference TRBV15 and TRBJ1-3, is DAMVIQNPRYQVTQFGKPVTLSCSQTLNHNVMYWYQQKSSQAPKLLFHYYDKDFNNEADTPDNFQSRRPNTSFCFLDIRSPGLGDTAMYLCATSRDLGTGASGNTIYFGEGSWLTVV.

The chain's CDR3 is CASSLKREGKGTQYF. CDR3 bases: TGTGCCAGCAGTTTGAAGCGGGAGGGAAAGGGGACGCAGTATTTT. The chain recombines TRBV27 with TRBJ2-3, with 10 positions matching TRBD2. Looked up from germline, CDR1 is MNHEY and CDR2 is SMNVEV (reference sequence). The V and J ends lost 3 bases and 9 bases, in that order; junction bases with no gene match: 9. The CDR3 is 15 amino acids.